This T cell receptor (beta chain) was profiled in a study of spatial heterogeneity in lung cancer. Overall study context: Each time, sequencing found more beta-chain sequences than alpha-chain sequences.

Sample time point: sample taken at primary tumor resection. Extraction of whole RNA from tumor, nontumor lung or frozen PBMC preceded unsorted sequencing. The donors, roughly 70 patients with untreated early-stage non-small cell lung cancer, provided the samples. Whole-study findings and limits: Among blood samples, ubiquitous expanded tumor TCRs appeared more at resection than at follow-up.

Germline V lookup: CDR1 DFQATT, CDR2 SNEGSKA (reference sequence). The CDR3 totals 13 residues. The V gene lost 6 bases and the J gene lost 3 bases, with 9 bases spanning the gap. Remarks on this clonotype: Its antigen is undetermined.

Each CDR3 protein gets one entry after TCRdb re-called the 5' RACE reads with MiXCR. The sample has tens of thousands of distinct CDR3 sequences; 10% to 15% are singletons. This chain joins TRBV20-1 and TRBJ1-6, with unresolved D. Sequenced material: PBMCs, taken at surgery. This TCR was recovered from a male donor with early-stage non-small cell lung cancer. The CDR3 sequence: CSATTIYNSPLHF. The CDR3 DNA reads TGCAGTGCAACGACAATCTATAATTCACCCCTCCACTTT.